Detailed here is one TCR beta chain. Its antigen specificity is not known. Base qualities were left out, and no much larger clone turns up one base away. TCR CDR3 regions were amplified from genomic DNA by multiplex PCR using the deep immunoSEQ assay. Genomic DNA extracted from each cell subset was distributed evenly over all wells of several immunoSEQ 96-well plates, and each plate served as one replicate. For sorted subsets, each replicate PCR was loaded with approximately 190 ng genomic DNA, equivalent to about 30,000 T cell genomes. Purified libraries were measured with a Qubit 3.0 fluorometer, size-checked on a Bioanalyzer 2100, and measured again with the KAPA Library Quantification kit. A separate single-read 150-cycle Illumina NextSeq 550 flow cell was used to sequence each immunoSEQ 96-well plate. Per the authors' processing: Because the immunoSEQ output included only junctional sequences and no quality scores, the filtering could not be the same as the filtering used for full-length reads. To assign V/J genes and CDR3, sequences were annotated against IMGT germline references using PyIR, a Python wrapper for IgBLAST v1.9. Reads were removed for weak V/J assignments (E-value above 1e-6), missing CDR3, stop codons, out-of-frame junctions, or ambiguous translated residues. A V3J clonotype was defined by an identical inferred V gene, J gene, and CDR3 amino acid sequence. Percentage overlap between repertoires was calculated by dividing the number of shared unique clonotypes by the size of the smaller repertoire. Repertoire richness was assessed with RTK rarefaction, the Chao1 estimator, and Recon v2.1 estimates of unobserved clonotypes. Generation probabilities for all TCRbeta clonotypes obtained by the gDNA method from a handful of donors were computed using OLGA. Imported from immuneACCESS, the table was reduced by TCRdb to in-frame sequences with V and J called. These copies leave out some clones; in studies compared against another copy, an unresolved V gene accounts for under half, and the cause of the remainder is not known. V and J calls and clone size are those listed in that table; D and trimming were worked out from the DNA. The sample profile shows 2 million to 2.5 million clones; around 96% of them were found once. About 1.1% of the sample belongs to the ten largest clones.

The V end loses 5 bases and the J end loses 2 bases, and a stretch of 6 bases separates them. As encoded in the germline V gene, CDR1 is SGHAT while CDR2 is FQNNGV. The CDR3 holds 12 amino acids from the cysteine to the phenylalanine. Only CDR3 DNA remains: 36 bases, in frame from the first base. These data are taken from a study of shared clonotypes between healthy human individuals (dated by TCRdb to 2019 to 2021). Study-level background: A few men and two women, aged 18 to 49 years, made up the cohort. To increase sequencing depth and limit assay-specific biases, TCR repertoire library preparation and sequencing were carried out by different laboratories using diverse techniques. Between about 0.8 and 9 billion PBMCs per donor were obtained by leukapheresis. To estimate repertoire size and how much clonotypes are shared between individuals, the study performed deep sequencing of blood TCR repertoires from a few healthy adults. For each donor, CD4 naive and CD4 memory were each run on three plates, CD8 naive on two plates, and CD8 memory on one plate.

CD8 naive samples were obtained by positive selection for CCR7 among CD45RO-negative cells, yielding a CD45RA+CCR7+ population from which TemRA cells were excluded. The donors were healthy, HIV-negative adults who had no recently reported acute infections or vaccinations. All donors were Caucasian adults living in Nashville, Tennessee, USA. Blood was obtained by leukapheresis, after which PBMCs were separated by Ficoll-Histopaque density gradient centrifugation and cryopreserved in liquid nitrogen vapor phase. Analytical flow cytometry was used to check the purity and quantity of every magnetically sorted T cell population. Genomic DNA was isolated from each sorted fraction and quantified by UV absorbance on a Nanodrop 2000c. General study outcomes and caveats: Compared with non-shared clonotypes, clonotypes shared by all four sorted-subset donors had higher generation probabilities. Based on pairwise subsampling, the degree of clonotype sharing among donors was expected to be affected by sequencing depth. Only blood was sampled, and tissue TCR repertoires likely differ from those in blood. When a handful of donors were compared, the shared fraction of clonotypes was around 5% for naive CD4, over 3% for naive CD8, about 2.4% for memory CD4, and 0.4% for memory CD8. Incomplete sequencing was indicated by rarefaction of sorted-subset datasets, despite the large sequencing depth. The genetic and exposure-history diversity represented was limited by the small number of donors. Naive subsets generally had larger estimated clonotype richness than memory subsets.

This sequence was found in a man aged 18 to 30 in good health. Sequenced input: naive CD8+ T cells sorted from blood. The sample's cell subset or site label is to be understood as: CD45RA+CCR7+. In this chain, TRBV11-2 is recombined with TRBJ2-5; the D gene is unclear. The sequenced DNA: TGTGCCAGCAGCCATATTCAAGAGACCCAGTACTTC. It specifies CASSHIQETQYF.